Shown below are 13 T cell receptor beta chains from a single sample sequenced in a study of blood T cell repertoires in COVID-19. The assay was immunoSEQ multiplex PCR, and TCRdb's table has in-frame clones only and misses some. The table records about 16,000 clones, 82% of them present only once. Sequencing was done on a sample of peripheral blood. Source of these receptors: a woman between 65 and 79 years old with active COVID-19.

The rearrangement links TRBV28 to TRBJ1-2; 8 bases fit TRBD1. Germline V gene sequence: CDR1 MDHEN, CDR2 SYDVKM. The CDR3 extends over 14 amino acids. Losses at the gene ends were 3 bases for V and 5 bases for J; bases not matched to a gene: 5. The CDR3, as DNA: TGTGCCAGCAGTTTTTGGGGACAGGCGTATGGCTACACCTTC. It translates to CASSFWGQAYGYTF.

The chain is built from TRBV28 and TRBJ1-5, with 8 bases lining up with TRBD1. J lost 5 bases, V lost 7 bases, and 10 bases had no gene match. The CDR3 runs 15 residues. Germline CDR1 is MDHEN and CDR2 is SYDVKM. The CDR3 sequence: CASTDRGRADQPQHF. DNA for the CDR3: TGTGCCAGCACCGACAGGGGTCGTGCGGATCAGCCCCAGCATTTT.

This clone was seen a single time. The rearrangement uses TRBV29-1 and TRBJ2-3; 11 bases match TRBD2. The CDR3 is 15 amino acids. V was clipped by 7 bases and J by 2 bases; unmatched bases: 8. Germline V gives CDR1 SQVTM, CDR2 ANQGSEA. CDR3 nucleotide sequence: TGCAGCGCCCTGGGACTAGCGGAAACCACAGATACGCAGTATTTT. This codes for CSALGLAETTDTQYF.

J is TRBJ2-5 and V is TRBV4-2, with 7 bases lining up with TRBD2. This CDR3 has 17 residues. V lost 1 base, J lost 1 base, and 9 bases stayed unmatched. Germline V gene data show CDR1 as LGHNA and CDR2 as YNFKEQ. In DNA form, the CDR3 reads TGTGCCAGCAGCCAAGGGGGTATTCGGGGGGTCCAAGAGACCCAGTACTTC. As protein: CASSQGGIRGVQETQYF.

This clone has just a few counts. CDR3 coding DNA: TGTGCCAGCAGTGCTCAGGGGGCGGATTCACCCCTCCACTTT. It translates to CASSAQGADSPLHF. The chain combines TRBV6-4 with TRBJ1-6, with TRBD1 identical over 8 bases. The CDR3 is 14 amino acids. Germline loops: CDR1 MRHNA, CDR2 SNTAGT. V lost 4 bases and J lost 8; bases outside the gene matches: 4.

The chain has TRBV6-5 and TRBJ1-5; no firm D call. V lost 6 bases and J 3 bases, leaving 15 bases between the germline ends. Germline CDR1 MNHEY, CDR2 SVGAGI. The CDR3 totals 15 residues. This chain's CDR3 is CASRGTGQVNQPQHF. The DNA for the CDR3 is TGTGCCAGCAGGGGTACTGGGCAGGTCAATCAGCCCCAGCATTTT.

The chain recombines TRBV6-5 with TRBJ1-6, with 7 positions matching TRBD1. The V and J ends lost 10 bases and 4 bases, in that order; junction bases with no gene match: 7. This CDR3 comprises 14 residues. Germline values: CDR1 MNHEY, CDR2 SVGAGI. CDR3 DNA: TGTGCCACCCAAGACAGGGCTTATAATTCACCCCTCCACTTT. This sequence encodes CATQDRAYNSPLHF.

Only a few counts were recorded for this clone. The gene calls are TRBV5-8 and TRBJ2-3; 9 nucleotides line up with TRBD1. The CDR3 loop spans 14 amino acids. Trimming cost V 4 bases and J 3 bases; bases outside gene matches: 3. Germline V CDR1 and CDR2: SGHTS, YDEGEE. CDR3 sequence: CASSTDRGTDTQYF. DNA of the CDR3: TGTGCCAGCAGCACGGACAGGGGAACAGATACGCAGTATTTT.

V usage is TRBV19 and J usage is TRBJ1-1, with a tentative D call TRBD1 (6 bases). Germline loops: CDR1 LNHDA, CDR2 SQIVND (reference sequence). V lost 1 base to trimming and J lost 2 bases, with 8 bases between them. The CDR3 has 14 amino acids. The CDR3 DNA sequence: TGTGCCAGTAGTATAGGACAGGCAAACACTGAAGCTTTCTTT. Protein product: CASSIGQANTEAFF. Variable domain in full (rest from reference TRBV19 and TRBJ1-1): DGGITQSPKYLFRKEGQNVTLSCEQNLNHDAMYWYRQDPGQGLRLIYYSQIVNDFQKGDIAEGYSVSREKKESFPLTVTSAQKNPTAFYLCASSIGQANTEAFFGQGTRLTVV.

The rearrangement joins TRBV4-1 to TRBJ2-3; possible D gene TRBD2, 6 bases. The germline V and J ends were trimmed by 8 bases and 8 bases, with 26 bases remaining between them. Germline V gives CDR1 MGHRA, CDR2 YSYEKL. The CDR3 has 16 residues. CDR3 sequence: CASLSPSGEGSPTQYF. In DNA form, the CDR3 reads TGCGCCAGCCTCTCCCCCTCGGGAGAGGGGTCCCCTACGCAGTATTTT.

For the CDR3, the DNA is TGTGCCAGTAGTGTCTCTAGCGGGGGGTACTCCTACGAGCAGTACTTC. As protein: CASSVSSGGYSYEQYF. The genes are TRBV19 and TRBJ2-7; 11 bases are a match to TRBD2. V was pared by 5 bases and J by 0 bases, with 6 bases of the junction left unmatched. The CDR3 extends over 16 amino acids. CDR1 is LNHDA, CDR2 SQIVND, per germline (reference sequence).

The chain is built from TRBV13 and TRBJ1-4, with no clear D. The CDR3 consists of 16 residues. Germline assignment: CDR1 PRHDT and CDR2 FYEKMQ (reference sequence). V was shortened by 8 bases and J by 4 bases, with 20 bases between the two germline ends. This CDR3 reads CASAKVGVRINEKLFF. The CDR3 DNA sequence: TGTGCCAGCGCAAAGGTGGGCGTCCGGATTAATGAAAAACTGTTTTTT.

This clone was detected only a few times. This rearrangement joins TRBV5-4 to TRBJ1-2; TRBD1 might be the D (5 bases). Trimming took 4 bases from V and 3 from J, leaving 10 bases between them. Germline values: CDR1 SGHNT, CDR2 YYREEE (reference sequence). This CDR3 is built from 13 residues. The CDR3 DNA follows: TGTGCCAGCAGCGCACAGGCCCACTATGGCTACACCTTC. Translation gives CASSAQAHYGYTF.